This entry features one TCR beta chain sequence. Its target is not known. The total RNA that was extracted per sample amounted to at least 5 micrograms. The V gene's germline CDR1 is MNHEY and CDR2 SMNVEV (reference sequence). Trimming took off 8 bases at V and 4 bases at J, with 14 bases between the two ends. The CDR3 runs 13 residues. The data are from a study of blood T cells in healthy people across ages. As for the study in general: In model experiments, template switching was able to capture about one barcoded beta molecule for every two T cells that were present.

Study-level points and caveats: Unknown CMV status may confound age-related changes in expanded clones.

Sample-barcoded 5' priming and a J-beta primer mix drove a second PCR of roughly 7 to 11 cycles. TCRdb itself ran the 5' RACE reads through MiXCR, one entry per CDR3 protein. Seen here are 1,500,000 or so distinct CDR3 sequences, 59% observed once, and the top ten hold over 5.5%. The genes are TRBV27 and TRBJ1-2; weak D call: TRBD1 (5 bases). What was sequenced was blood. This TCR was recovered from a man aged 18 to 29 in good health. The CDR3 sequence: CASAHRRTYGYTF. The CDR3 nucleotides read TGTGCCAGCGCCCACAGGCGTACCTATGGCTACACCTTC.